The next 26 T cell receptor beta chains were all read from a single sample in a study of T cell changes during pregnancy in multiple sclerosis. Clones were sequenced by immunoSEQ multiplex PCR, and TCRdb holds only the in-frame ones, with some missing. The repertoire has over 45,000 clones, almost 95% of them found once; the top ten carry approximately 0.9%. The sample was CD4+ T cells from peripheral blood mononuclear cells, taken in the second trimester of pregnancy. Source of these receptors: a female donor in good health, enrolled as a control in a pregnancy study.

The CDR3 region is CASSSAGGRIQPQHF. Here the CDR3 DNA reads TGTGCCAGCAGCTCCGCAGGGGGCCGGATTCAGCCCCAGCATTTT. The chain joins TRBV5-6 to TRBJ1-5; 8 nucleotides line up with TRBD1. The junction had 8 bases not matched to a gene; V was cut back by 3 bases and J by 6 bases. Germline values: CDR1 SGHDT, CDR2 YYEEEE. This CDR3 spans 15 amino acids. Full variable domain (missing parts from reference TRBV5-6 and TRBJ1-5): DAGVTQSPTHLIKTRGQQVTLRCSPKSGHDTVSWYQQALGQGPQFIFQYYEEEERQRGNFPDRFSGHQFPNYSSELNVNALLLGDSALYLCASSSAGGRIQPQHFGDGTRLSIL.

The chain recombines TRBV6-6 with TRBJ2-5; D is possibly TRBD2 (6 bases). V was clipped by 5 bases and J by 3 bases, with 13 bases between them. The CDR3 loop spans 14 amino acids. Germline CDR1 and CDR2: MNHNY and SVGAGI (reference sequence). In DNA, the CDR3 is TGTGCCAGCAGTCCGGGACTCCGTAAAGAGACCCAGTACTTC. This sequence encodes CASSPGLRKETQYF.

This chain links TRBV30 with TRBJ2-3, with TRBD2 matching 8 bases. The germline V gene has CDR1 GTSNPN and CDR2 SVGIG (reference sequence). This CDR3 is 14 amino acids long. Trimming removed 3 bases from V and 6 bases from J; junction bases left unmatched: 8. The CDR3 reads CAWRPGLVVDTQYF. CDR3 DNA sequence: TGTGCCTGGAGGCCGGGACTAGTGGTGGATACGCAGTATTTT.

The chain combines TRBV28 with TRBJ1-4; 8 bases are shared with TRBD1. Germline CDR1 is MDHEN and CDR2 is SYDVKM. The junction had 12 bases not matched to a gene; V was cut back by 5 bases and J by 4 bases. The length of the CDR3 is 17 residues. This CDR3 reads CASSETRTGSNNEKLFF. The CDR3 nucleotides read TGTGCCAGCAGTGAGACGAGGACAGGGAGTAATAATGAAAAACTGTTTTTT.

The V gene is TRBV10-1, the J gene TRBJ1-6; D unclear. Germline CDR1 WNHNN, CDR2 SYGVQD (reference sequence). The CDR3 is 13 amino acids. V was cut by 4 bases and J by 2 bases, with 3 bases left in between. The CDR3 DNA reads TGCGCCAGCAGTGCGGCCTATAATTCACCCCTCCACTTT. Its translation is CASSAAYNSPLHF.

The J gene is TRBJ2-1, the V gene TRBV5-1; D ambiguous. The CDR3 contains 13 residues. Germline assignment: CDR1 SGHRS and CDR2 YFSETQ. Trimming cost V 0 bases and J 4 bases, with 5 bases left between them. The CDR3 DNA reads as TGCGCCAGCAGCTTGGCTCCGTACAATGAGCAGTTCTTC. This sequence encodes CASSLAPYNEQFF.

The chain combines TRBV5-5 with TRBJ2-5; 8 nucleotides match TRBD1. The CDR3 totals 18 residues. In germline, CDR1 is SGHKS, CDR2 YYEKEE (reference sequence). J was trimmed by 0 bases and V by 2 bases; bases with no gene match: 12. The CDR3 spells CASSLGTGKNRDQETQYF. CDR3 nucleotide sequence: TGTGCCAGCAGCTTAGGGACAGGCAAAAACCGAGACCAAGAGACCCAGTACTTC.

The chain has TRBV28 and TRBJ1-4; no clear D. Trimming took off 6 bases at V and 5 bases at J, with 7 bases between the two ends. This CDR3 region has 12 residues. CDR1 is MDHEN, CDR2 SYDVKM, per germline. The CDR3 nucleotides read TGTGCCAGCAGACAGATAAATGAAAAACTGTTTTTT. Translated: CASRQINEKLFF.

This clone was picked up a small number of times. V gene TRBV19 combines with J gene TRBJ1-1; D perhaps matches TRBD1 (5 bases). V was shortened by 7 bases and J by 1 base, with 16 bases between the two germline ends. This CDR3 contains 15 residues. Germline values: CDR1 LNHDA, CDR2 SQIVND (reference sequence). DNA for the CDR3: TGTGCCAGTAAACCGGGACTTCTCTCGAACACTGAAGCTTTCTTT. Its translation: CASKPGLLSNTEAFF.

The rearrangement links TRBV7-2 to TRBJ2-4; D unresolved. This CDR3 has 15 residues. The germline gives CDR1 SGHTA, CDR2 FQGNSA. V lost 4 bases to trimming and J lost 2 bases, with 12 bases between them. The CDR3 sequence: CASSSSIIPKNIQYF. The CDR3 coding sequence is TGTGCCAGCAGCTCAAGCATCATCCCCAAAAACATTCAGTACTTC. Using reference TRBV7-2 and TRBJ2-4 for the parts outside the CDR3, the full variable domain is GAGVSQSPSNKVTEKGKDVELRCDPISGHTALYWYRQSLGQGLEFLIYFQGNSAPDKSGLPSDRFSAERTGGSVSTLTIQRTQQEDSAVYLCASSSSIIPKNIQYFGAGTRLSVL.

The CDR3 protein is CASSLGLQGWKGDEQFF. DNA of the CDR3: TGTGCCAGCAGCTTAGGGCTCCAGGGATGGAAGGGCGATGAGCAGTTCTTC. The V and J genes are TRBV7-3 and TRBJ2-1; a possible D gene is TRBD1 (5 bases). Germline lookup yields CDR1 SGHTA and CDR2 FQGTGA. There are 17 residues in the CDR3. V dropped 2 bases and J dropped 8 bases, with 22 bases sitting between them.

The rearrangement uses TRBV2 and TRBJ2-2; D is unresolved. Trimming removed 0 bases at V and 2 bases at J, with 7 bases between. The CDR3 totals 15 residues. CDR1 is SNHLY and CDR2 is FYNNEI in the germline V gene. The chain's CDR3 is CASSEAQSNTGELFF. The CDR3, as DNA: TGTGCCAGCAGTGAAGCACAGAGCAACACCGGGGAGCTGTTTTTT.

Here the CDR3 reads CASSQGGGLVSTDTQYF. The CDR3 nucleotides read TGCGCCAGCAGCCAAGGGGGTGGACTAGTGAGCACAGATACGCAGTATTTT. V gene TRBV4-3 combines with J gene TRBJ2-3; 7 nucleotides agree with TRBD2. CDR1 and CDR2 (germline): LGHNA, YSLEER. The CDR3 covers 17 residues. V lost 1 base to trimming and J lost 0 bases; unmatched junction nucleotides: 7.

The rearrangement joins TRBV5-1 to TRBJ2-5; TRBD2 agrees at 9 bases. Germline CDR1 SGHRS, CDR2 YFSETQ. This CDR3 has 16 residues. V shed 4 bases, J shed 2 bases, and the junction held 9 bases outside the gene matches. The CDR3 spells CASSTLATSGQETQYF. The CDR3 coding sequence is TGCGCCAGCAGCACCCTGGCGACTAGCGGACAAGAGACCCAGTACTTC.

The chain couples TRBV7-2 to TRBJ2-1; possibly TRBD1 for D (6 bases). The V and J ends lost 10 bases and 4 bases respectively, with 14 bases between them. The CDR3 length is 13 residues. Germline values: CDR1 SGHTA, CDR2 FQGNSA. In DNA form, the CDR3 reads TGTGCCACCGGGACAAGGGGGTACAATGAGCAGTTCTTC. Protein sequence: CATGTRGYNEQFF.

This chain joins TRBV28 and TRBJ2-5, with TRBD2 matching over 9 bases. This CDR3 region has 14 residues. The germline gives CDR1 MDHEN, CDR2 SYDVKM. The J segment lost 2 bases and the V segment lost 7 bases, leaving 5 bases of the junction unmatched. The CDR3 coding sequence is TGTGCCAGCATGAGCGGGGGGTCTCAAGAGACCCAGTACTTC. As protein: CASMSGGSQETQYF. The variable domain in full, completed from reference TRBV28 and TRBJ2-5, reads DVKVTQSSRYLVKRTGEKVFLECVQDMDHENMFWYRQDPGLGLRLIYFSYDVKMKEKGDIPEGYSVSREKKERFSLILESASTNQTSMYLCASMSGGSQETQYFGPGTRLLVL.

The V and J genes are TRBV25-1 and TRBJ1-5; D is ambiguous. V was pared by 3 bases and J by 6 bases, with 6 bases between. The length of the CDR3 is 12 residues. Germline V CDR1 and CDR2: MGHDK, SYGVNS. CDR3 sequence (DNA): TGTGCCAGCAGTGACGGTCGTCAGCCCCAGCATTTT. Amino acids: CASSDGRQPQHF.

V usage is TRBV7-9 and J usage is TRBJ1-1, with D unresolved. The CDR3 has 13 amino acids. V dropped 3 bases and J dropped 4 bases, with 9 bases sitting between them. Germline V lookup: CDR1 SEHNR, CDR2 FQNEAQ (reference sequence). The CDR3: CASSFAEGTEAFF. CDR3 coding DNA: TGTGCCAGCAGCTTTGCGGAAGGCACTGAAGCTTTCTTT.

J is TRBJ2-3 and V is TRBV4-2; D remains ambiguous. The CDR3 contains 18 residues. Trimming removed 1 base from V and 2 bases from J, with 19 bases in between. Germline V CDR1 and CDR2: LGHNA, YNFKEQ. The CDR3 here is CASSQGASGLATTDTQYF. The DNA of the CDR3 is TGTGCCAGCAGCCAAGGAGCCTCTGGGCTCGCGACCACAGATACGCAGTATTTT.

The chain combines TRBV5-1 with TRBJ2-7; possibly TRBD1 for D (6 bases). Germline loops: CDR1 SGHRS, CDR2 YFSETQ. The V gene lost 3 bases and the J gene lost 2 bases, with 12 bases spanning the gap. The CDR3 length is 14 residues. The CDR3 DNA is TGCGCCAGCAGCTGGGGGACATCCCCCTACGAGCAGTACTTC. Protein sequence: CASSWGTSPYEQYF.

The chain employs TRBV27 and TRBJ2-7; 8 bases line up with TRBD1. Trimming at V came to 4 bases and at J to 5 bases, leaving 1 base not matched to a gene. The CDR3 loop spans 12 amino acids. Germline CDR1 reads MNHEY; CDR2 reads SMNVEV (reference sequence). The CDR3 DNA reads as TGTGCCAGCAGTTCGACAGGGGACGAGCAGTACTTC. It yields the protein CASSSTGDEQYF.

The chain couples TRBV19 to TRBJ2-2; 7 bases line up with TRBD2. This CDR3 is 15 amino acids long. Germline V CDR1 and CDR2: LNHDA, SQIVND (reference sequence). Trimming took 8 bases from V and 5 from J; bases not matched to a gene: 11. CDR3 in amino acids: CASGAGGSLTGELFF. In nucleotides, the CDR3 is TGTGCCAGTGGAGCCGGGGGGTCATTGACCGGGGAGCTGTTTTTT.

The CDR3 DNA sequence: TGTGCCAGCAGCTCTCCTGGGACTAGCGGGAGGGCCTACATCGGGGAGCTGTTTTTT. Protein: CASSSPGTSGRAYIGELFF. This chain joins TRBV7-9 and TRBJ2-2; 16 nucleotides align to TRBD2. This CDR3 contains 19 residues. The germline gives CDR1 SEHNR, CDR2 FQNEAQ (reference sequence). V shed 4 bases, J shed 7 bases, and the junction held 12 bases outside the gene matches. Complete variable domain (other parts from reference TRBV7-9 and TRBJ2-2): DTGVSQNPRHKITKRGQNVTFRCDPISEHNRLYWYRQTLGQGPEFLTYFQNEAQLEKSRLLSDRFSAERPKGSFSTLEIQRTEQGDSAMYLCASSSPGTSGRAYIGELFFGEGSRLTVL.

The chain has TRBV19 and TRBJ1-5; D is undetermined. The germline gives CDR1 LNHDA, CDR2 SQIVND (reference sequence). V dropped 9 bases and J dropped 0 bases, with 6 bases sitting between them. The CDR3 extends over 12 amino acids. DNA for the CDR3: TGTGCCAGCAGAAATAGCAATCAGCCCCAGCATTTT. This codes for CASRNSNQPQHF.

This clone was seen once. The V gene is TRBV4-1, the J gene TRBJ2-1, with TRBD2 matching over 12 bases. Trimming took 0 bases from V and 5 from J; bases not matched to a gene: 11. Germline V gives CDR1 MGHRA, CDR2 YSYEKL. The CDR3 consists of 19 residues. The DNA of the CDR3 is TGCGCCAGCAGCCAAGATCGGACTAGCGGGAAACTTAGAGACAATGAGCAGTTCTTC. The encoded protein is CASSQDRTSGKLRDNEQFF.

The chain couples TRBV11-2 to TRBJ2-7, with D possibly matching TRBD1 (6 bases). V was pared by 3 bases and J by 0 bases, with 9 bases between. Germline V gene sequence: CDR1 SGHAT, CDR2 FQNNGV. This CDR3 region has 14 residues. CDR3 protein: CASSFWGLSYEQYF. The CDR3 bases are TGTGCCAGCAGCTTCTGGGGGCTCTCCTACGAGCAGTACTTC.